The following is a TCR beta chain sequence with its context. The antigen is not known. CDR3 length: 16 amino acids. With 4 bases clipped from V and 2 bases from J, the junction kept 5 bases outside the gene matches. The germline CDR1 and CDR2 sequences are LGHDT and YNNKEL (reference sequence). The data belong to a study of blood T cells in healthy people across ages. Findings and caveats of the study: From one million sequenced T cells, diversity estimates were lower bounds.

A second about 7 to 11 cycle PCR used barcoded and J-beta primers. Tags on each cDNA molecule came from a template-switch adaptor with 12 random nucleotides. In TCRdb, the 5' RACE reads were re-called with MiXCR into one record per CDR3 protein. The repertoire holds some 1.5 million distinct CDR3 sequences, with roughly 30% as singletons. This receptor was taken from a woman in her twenties or thirties in good health. Sequencing input: blood. The rearrangement joins TRBV3-1 to TRBJ1-4, with 9 positions matching TRBD1. This CDR3 is CASSLQTGGTNEKLFF. As DNA, the CDR3 is TGTGCCAGCAGCCTCCAAACAGGGGGCACTAATGAAAAACTGTTTTTT.